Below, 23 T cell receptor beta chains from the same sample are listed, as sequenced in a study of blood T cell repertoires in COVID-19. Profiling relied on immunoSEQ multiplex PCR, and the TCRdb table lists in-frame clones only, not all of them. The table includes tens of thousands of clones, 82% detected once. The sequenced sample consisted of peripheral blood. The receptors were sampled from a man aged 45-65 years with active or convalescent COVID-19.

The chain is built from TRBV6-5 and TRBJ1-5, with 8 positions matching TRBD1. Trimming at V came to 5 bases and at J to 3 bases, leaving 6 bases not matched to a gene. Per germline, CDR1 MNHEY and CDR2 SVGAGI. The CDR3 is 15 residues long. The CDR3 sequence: CASSRDRPYNQPQHF. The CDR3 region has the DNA TGTGCCAGCAGTCGGGACAGGCCCTACAATCAGCCCCAGCATTTT.

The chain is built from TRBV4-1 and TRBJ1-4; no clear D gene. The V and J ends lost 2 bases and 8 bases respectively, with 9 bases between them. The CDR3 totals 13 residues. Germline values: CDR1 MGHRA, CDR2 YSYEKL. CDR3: CASSQLNSEKLFF. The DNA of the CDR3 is TGCGCCAGCAGCCAACTTAACAGCGAAAAACTGTTTTTT.

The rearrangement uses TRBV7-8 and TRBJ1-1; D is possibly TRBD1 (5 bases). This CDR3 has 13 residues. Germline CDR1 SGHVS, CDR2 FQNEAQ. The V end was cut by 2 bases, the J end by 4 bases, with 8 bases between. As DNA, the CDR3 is TGTGCCAGCAGCTTATTTCAGGGCACTGAAGCTTTCTTT. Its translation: CASSLFQGTEAFF.

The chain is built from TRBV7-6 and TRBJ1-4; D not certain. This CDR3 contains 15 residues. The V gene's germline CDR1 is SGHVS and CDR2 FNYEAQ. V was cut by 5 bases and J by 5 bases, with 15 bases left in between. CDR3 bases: TGTGCCAGCAGCCCAAGACAAGGTTCGAATGAAAAACTGTTTTTT. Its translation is CASSPRQGSNEKLFF.

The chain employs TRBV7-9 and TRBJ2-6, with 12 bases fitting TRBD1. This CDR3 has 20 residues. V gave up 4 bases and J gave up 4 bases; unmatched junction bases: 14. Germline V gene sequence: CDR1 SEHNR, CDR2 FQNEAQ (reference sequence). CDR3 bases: TGTGCCAGCAGCTGGGCCAATCAACCGGGACAGGGGGCCGGGGCCAACGTCCTGACTTTC. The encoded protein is CASSWANQPGQGAGANVLTF.

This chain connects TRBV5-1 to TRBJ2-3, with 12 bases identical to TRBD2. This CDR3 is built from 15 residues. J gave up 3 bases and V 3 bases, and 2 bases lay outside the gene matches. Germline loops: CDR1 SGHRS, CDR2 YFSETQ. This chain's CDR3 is CASSSTSGGTDTQYF. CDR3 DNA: TGCGCCAGCAGCTCGACTAGCGGGGGAACAGATACGCAGTATTTT.

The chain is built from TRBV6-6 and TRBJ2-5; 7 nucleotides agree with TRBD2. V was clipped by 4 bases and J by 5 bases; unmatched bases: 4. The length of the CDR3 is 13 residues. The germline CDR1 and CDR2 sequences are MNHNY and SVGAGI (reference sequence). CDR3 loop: CASSSRGVETQYF. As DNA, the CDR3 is TGTGCCAGCAGTTCCCGGGGGGTTGAGACCCAGTACTTC.

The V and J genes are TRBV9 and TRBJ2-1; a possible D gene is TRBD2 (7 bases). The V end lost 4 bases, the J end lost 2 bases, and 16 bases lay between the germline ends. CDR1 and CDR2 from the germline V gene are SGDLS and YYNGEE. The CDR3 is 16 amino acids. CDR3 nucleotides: TGTGCCAGCAGCCAAGGATTAGGGGGGGCCTACAATGAGCAGTTCTTC. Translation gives CASSQGLGGAYNEQFF. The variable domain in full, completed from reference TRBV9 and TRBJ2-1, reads DSGVTQTPKHLITATGQRVTLRCSPRSGDLSVYWYQQSLDQGLQFLIQYYNGEERAKGNILERFSAQQFPDLHSELNLSSLELGDSALYFCASSQGLGGAYNEQFFGPGTRLTVL.

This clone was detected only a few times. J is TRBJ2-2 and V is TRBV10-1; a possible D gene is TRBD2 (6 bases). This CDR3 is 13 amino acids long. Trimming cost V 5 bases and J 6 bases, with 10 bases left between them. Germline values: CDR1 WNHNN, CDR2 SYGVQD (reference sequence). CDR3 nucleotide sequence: TGCGCCAGCAGTTATACTAGCCCCGGGGAGCTGTTTTTT. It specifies CASSYTSPGELFF.

The CDR3 loop is CASRRDFNSPLHF. CDR3 sequence (DNA): TGTGCCAGCCGTCGGGACTTCAATTCACCCCTCCACTTT. The chain joins TRBV3-1 (or the pseudogene TRBV3-2) to TRBJ1-6; D is possibly TRBD1 (5 bases). V was trimmed by 8 bases and J by 7 bases, leaving 12 bases between them. The CDR3 totals 13 residues. The V gene's germline CDR1 is LGHDT and CDR2 YNNKEL (reference sequence).

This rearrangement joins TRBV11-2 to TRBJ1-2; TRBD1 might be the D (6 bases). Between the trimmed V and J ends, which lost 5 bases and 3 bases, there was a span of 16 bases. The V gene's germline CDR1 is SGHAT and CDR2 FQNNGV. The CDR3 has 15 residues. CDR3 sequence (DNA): TGTGCCAGCAGCAACGACACAGGGCGATACTATGGCTACACCTTC. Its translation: CASSNDTGRYYGYTF. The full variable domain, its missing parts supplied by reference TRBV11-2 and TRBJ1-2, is EAGVAQSPRYKIIEKRQSVAFWCNPISGHATLYWYQQILGQGPKLLIQFQNNGVVDDSQLPKDRFSAERLKGVDSTLKIQPAKLEDSAVYLCASSNDTGRYYGYTFGSGTRLTVV.

CDR3 amino acids: CASSPSLASTDTQYF. DNA of the CDR3: TGCGCCAGCAGCCCCTCTCTAGCGAGCACAGATACGCAGTATTTT. The chain links TRBV4-1 to TRBJ2-3; a weak D match, TRBD2 (6 bases). The CDR3 runs to 15 residues. V shed 4 bases and J shed 0 bases, with 11 bases lying between them. Germline V gives CDR1 MGHRA, CDR2 YSYEKL.

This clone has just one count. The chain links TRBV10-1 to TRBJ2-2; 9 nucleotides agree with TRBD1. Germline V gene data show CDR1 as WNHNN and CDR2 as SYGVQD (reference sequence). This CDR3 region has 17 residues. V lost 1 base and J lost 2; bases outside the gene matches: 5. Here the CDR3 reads CASSELEQGANTGELFF. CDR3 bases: TGCGCCAGCAGTGAGTTGGAACAGGGGGCTAACACCGGGGAGCTGTTTTTT.

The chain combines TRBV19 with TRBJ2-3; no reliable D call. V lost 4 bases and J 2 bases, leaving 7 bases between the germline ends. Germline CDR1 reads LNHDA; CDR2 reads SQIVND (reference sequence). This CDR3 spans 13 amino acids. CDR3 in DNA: TGTGCCAGTAGTAGAGGAATCACAGATACGCAGTATTTT. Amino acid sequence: CASSRGITDTQYF.

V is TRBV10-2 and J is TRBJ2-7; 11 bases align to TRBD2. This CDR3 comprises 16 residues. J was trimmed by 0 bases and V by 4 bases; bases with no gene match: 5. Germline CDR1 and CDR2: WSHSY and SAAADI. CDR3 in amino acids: CASSGFGTSGSYEQYV. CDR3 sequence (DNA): TGCGCCAGCAGTGGATTTGGGACTAGCGGCTCCTACGAGCAGTACGTC.

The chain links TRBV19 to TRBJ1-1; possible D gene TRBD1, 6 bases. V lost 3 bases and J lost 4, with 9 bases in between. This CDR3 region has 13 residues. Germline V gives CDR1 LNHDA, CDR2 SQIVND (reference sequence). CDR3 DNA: TGTGCCAGTAGTATGAGACAGGCCACTGAAGCTTTCTTT. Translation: CASSMRQATEAFF.

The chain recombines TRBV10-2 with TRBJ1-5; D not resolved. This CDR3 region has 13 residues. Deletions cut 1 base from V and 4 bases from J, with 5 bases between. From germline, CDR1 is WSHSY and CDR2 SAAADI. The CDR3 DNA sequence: TGCGCCAGCAGTGAGTTTCCTAATCAGCCCCAGCATTTT. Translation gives CASSEFPNQPQHF.

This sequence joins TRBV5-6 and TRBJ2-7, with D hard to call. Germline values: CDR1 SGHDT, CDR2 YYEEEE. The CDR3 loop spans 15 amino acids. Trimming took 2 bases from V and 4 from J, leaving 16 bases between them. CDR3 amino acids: CASSFFLGNPYEQYF. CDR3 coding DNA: TGTGCCAGCAGCTTTTTTTTGGGCAACCCGTACGAGCAGTACTTC. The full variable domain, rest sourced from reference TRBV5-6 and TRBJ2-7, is DAGVTQSPTHLIKTRGQQVTLRCSPKSGHDTVSWYQQALGQGPQFIFQYYEEEERQRGNFPDRFSGHQFPNYSSELNVNALLLGDSALYLCASSFFLGNPYEQYFGPGTRLTVT.

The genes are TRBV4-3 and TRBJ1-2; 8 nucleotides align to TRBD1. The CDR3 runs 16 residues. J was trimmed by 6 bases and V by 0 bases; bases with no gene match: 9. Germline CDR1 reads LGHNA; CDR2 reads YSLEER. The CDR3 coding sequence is TGCGCCAGCAGCCAAGATAGGATTGGACAGGGAAATGGCTACACCTTC. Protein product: CASSQDRIGQGNGYTF.

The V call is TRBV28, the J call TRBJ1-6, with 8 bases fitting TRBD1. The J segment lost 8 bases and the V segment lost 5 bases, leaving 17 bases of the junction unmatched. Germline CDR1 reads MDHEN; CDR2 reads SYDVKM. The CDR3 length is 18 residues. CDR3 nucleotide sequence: TGTGCCAGCAGTCAGCGGGACAGGTTCTTACCTCGGGATTCACCCCTCCACTTT. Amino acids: CASSQRDRFLPRDSPLHF.

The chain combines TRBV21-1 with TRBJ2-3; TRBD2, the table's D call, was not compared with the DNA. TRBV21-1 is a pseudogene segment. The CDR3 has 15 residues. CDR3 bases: TGTGCCAGCAGCATTCGACTAGTTAGTACAGATACGCAGTATTTT. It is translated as CASSIRLVSTDTQYF.

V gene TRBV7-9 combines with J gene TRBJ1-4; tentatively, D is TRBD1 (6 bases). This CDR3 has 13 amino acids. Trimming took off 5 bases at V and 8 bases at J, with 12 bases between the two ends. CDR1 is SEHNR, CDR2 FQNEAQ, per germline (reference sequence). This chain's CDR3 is CASSAERGEKLFF. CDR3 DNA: TGTGCCAGCAGCGCCGAGAGGGGGGAAAAACTGTTTTTT. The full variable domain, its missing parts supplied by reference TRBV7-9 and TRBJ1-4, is DTGVSQNPRHKITKRGQNVTFRCDPISEHNRLYWYRQTLGQGPEFLTYFQNEAQLEKSRLLSDRFSAERPKGSFSTLEIQRTEQGDSAMYLCASSAERGEKLFFGSGTQLSVL.

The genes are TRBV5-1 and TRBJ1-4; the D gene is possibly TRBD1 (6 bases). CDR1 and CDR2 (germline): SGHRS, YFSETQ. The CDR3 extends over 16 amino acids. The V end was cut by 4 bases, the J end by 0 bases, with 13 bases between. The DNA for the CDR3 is TGCGCCAGCAGCGGGGGAGGGGGTGCAACTAATGAAAAACTGTTTTTT. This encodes CASSGGGGATNEKLFF.